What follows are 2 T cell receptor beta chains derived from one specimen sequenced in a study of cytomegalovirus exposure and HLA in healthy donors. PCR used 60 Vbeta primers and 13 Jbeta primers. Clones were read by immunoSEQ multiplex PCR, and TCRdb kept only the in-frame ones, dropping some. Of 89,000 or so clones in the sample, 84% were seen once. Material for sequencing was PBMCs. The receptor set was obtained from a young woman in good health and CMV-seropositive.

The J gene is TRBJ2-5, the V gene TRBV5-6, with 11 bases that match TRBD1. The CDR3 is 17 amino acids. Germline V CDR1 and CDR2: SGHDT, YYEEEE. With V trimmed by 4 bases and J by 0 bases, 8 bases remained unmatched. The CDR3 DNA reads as TGTGCCAGCAGCCGGACAGGGGGCATGGGGTACCAAGAGACCCAGTACTTC. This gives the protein CASSRTGGMGYQETQYF.

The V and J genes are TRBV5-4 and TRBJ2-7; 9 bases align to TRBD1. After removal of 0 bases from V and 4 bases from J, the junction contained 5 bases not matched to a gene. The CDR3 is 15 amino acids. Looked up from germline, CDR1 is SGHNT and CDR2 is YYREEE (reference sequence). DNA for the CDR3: TGTGCCAGCAGCTTGGCGACAGGGGGGCAGTACGAGCAGTACTTC. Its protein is CASSLATGGQYEQYF.